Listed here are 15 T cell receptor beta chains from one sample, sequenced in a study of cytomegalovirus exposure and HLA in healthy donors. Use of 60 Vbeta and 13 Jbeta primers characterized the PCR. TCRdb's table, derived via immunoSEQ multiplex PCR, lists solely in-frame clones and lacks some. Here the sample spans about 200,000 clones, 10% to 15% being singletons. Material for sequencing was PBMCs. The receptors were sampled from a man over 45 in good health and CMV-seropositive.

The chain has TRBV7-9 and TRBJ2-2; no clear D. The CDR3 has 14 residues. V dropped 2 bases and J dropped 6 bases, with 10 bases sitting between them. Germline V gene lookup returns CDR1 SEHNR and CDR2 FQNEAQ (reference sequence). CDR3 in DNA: TGTGCCAGCAGCTTACCGACCGGAGCCGGGGAGCTGTTTTTT. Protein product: CASSLPTGAGELFF.

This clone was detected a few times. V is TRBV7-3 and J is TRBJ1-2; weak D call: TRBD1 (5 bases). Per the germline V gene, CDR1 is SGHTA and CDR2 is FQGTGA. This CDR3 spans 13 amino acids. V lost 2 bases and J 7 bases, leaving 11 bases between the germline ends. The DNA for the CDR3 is TGTGCCAGCAGCTTACAGGGAAGGGGTGGCTACACCTTC. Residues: CASSLQGRGGYTF.

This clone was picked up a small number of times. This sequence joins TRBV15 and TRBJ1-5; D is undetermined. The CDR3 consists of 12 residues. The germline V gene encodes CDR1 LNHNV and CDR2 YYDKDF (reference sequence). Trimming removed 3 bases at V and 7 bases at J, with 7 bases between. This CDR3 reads CATSSQFQPQHF. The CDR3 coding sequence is TGTGCCACCAGCAGCCAATTCCAGCCCCAGCATTTT.

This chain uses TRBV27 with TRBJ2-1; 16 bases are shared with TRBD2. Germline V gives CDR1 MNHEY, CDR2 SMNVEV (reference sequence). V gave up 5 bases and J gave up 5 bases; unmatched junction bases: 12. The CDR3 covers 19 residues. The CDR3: CASSIPSPGLAGGHNEQFF. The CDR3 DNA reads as TGTGCCAGCAGTATACCCTCCCCGGGACTAGCGGGGGGGCACAATGAGCAGTTCTTC.

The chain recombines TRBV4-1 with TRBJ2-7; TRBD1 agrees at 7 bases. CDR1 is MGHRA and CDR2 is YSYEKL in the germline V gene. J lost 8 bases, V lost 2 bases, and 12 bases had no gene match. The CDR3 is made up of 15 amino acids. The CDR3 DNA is TGCGCCAGCAGCCAAAGGGGGCAAGGTATGGTCCAGCAGTACTTC. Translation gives CASSQRGQGMVQQYF.

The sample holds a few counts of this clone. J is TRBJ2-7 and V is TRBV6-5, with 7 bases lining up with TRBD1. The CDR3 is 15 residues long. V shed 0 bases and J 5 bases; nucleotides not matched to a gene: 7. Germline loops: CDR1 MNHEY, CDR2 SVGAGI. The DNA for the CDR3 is TGTGCCAGCAGTTACTCTCCAACAGGGGTCGACGAGCAGTACTTC. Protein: CASSYSPTGVDEQYF.

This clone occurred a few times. CDR3 sequence (DNA): TGCGCCAGCAGCTTGGCCCCGACTAGGGACACCGGGGAGCTGTTTTTT. It specifies CASSLAPTRDTGELFF. The chain couples TRBV5-1 to TRBJ2-2, with D perhaps matching TRBD2 (6 bases). Germline assignment: CDR1 SGHRS and CDR2 YFSETQ. The CDR3 totals 16 residues. The V gene lost 0 bases and the J gene lost 3 bases, with 12 bases spanning the gap.

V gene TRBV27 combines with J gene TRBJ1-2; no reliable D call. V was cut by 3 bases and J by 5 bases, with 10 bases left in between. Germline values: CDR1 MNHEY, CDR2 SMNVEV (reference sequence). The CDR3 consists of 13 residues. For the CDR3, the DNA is TGTGCCAGCAGTTTGGAGGTGGGGTATGGCTACACCTTC. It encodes CASSLEVGYGYTF.

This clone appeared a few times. The CDR3, as DNA: TGTGCCAGCAGTTTAAGTTGGGGGGGTAGAGTTGAGACCCAGTACTTC. Translation: CASSLSWGGRVETQYF. The chain joins TRBV27 to TRBJ2-5; TRBD2 agrees at 7 bases. CDR1 MNHEY and CDR2 SMNVEV come from the germline V gene (reference sequence). The junction had 11 bases not matched to a gene; V was cut back by 2 bases and J by 5 bases. CDR3 length: 16 amino acids.

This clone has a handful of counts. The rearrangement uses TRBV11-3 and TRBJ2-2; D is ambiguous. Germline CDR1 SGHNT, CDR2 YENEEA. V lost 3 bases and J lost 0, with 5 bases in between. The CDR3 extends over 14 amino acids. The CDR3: CASSFLANTGELFF. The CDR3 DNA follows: TGTGCCAGCAGCTTTCTCGCGAACACCGGGGAGCTGTTTTTT.

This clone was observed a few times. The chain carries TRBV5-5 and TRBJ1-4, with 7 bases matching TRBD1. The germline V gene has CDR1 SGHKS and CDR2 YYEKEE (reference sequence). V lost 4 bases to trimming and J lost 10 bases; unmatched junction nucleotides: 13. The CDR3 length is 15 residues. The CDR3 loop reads CASSDHGTPGGKLFF. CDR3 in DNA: TGTGCCAGCAGCGATCACGGGACTCCAGGGGGAAAACTGTTTTTT.

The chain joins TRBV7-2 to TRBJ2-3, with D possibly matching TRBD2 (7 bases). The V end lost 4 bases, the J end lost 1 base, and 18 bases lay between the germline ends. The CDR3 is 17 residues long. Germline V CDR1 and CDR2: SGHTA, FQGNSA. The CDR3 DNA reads TGTGCCAGCAGCTCCGGAGGGGGGGGGACACGCACAGATACGCAGTATTTT. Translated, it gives CASSSGGGGTRTDTQYF.

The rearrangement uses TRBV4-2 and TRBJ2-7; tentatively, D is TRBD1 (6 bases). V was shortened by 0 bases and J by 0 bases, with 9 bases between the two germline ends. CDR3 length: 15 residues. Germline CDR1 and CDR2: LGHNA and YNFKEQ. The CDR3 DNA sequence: TGTGCCAGCAGCCAAGATTTAGGGGGCTCCTACGAGCAGTACTTC. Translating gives CASSQDLGGSYEQYF.

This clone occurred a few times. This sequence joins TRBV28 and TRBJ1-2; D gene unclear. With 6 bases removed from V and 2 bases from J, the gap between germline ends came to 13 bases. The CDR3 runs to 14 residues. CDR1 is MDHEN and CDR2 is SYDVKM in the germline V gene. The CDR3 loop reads CASSRPTQNYGYTF. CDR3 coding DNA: TGTGCCAGCAGCCGACCGACTCAGAACTATGGCTACACCTTC.

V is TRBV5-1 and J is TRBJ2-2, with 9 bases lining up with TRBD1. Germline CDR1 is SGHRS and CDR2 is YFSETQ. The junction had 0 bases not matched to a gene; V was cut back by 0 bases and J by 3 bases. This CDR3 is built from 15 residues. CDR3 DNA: TGCGCCAGCAGCTTGGGGGACAGGGACACCGGGGAGCTGTTTTTT. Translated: CASSLGDRDTGELFF.